This TCR beta chain originates from a study of blood T cells in healthy people across ages. The length of the CDR3 is 19 residues. Per the germline V gene, CDR1 is MGHDK and CDR2 is SYGVNS. J was trimmed by 2 bases and V by 4 bases; bases with no gene match: 14. A second PCR of roughly 7 to 11 cycles used a sample-barcoded 5' primer and a J-beta primer mix. TCRdb recomputed calls from the 5' RACE reads with MiXCR, one row per CDR3 protein. The sample records over a million distinct CDR3 sequences, around 40% being singletons. This chain connects TRBV25-1 to TRBJ2-7; TRBD2 aligns across 13 bases. The source of this sequence is a woman aged 18-35 years in good health. The sequencing input was blood. The CDR3 DNA reads TGTGCCAGCAGTGTCGAGCGGACTAGCGGGAGAGAGGTGGCCTACGAGCAGTACTTC. Residues: CASSVERTSGREVAYEQYF.